Given below is one T cell receptor beta chain in context. Sequencing was performed with immunoSEQ multiplex PCR; in TCRdb, only in-frame clones are kept and a portion is missing. Among almost 50,000 clones, approximately 91% were seen once, and the ten largest hold about 9.4%. This sample was taken from a study of T cell changes during pregnancy in multiple sclerosis. The CDR3 is 14 residues long. Germline V gene sequence: CDR1 SNHLY, CDR2 FYNNEI. The V gene lost 6 bases and the J gene lost 4 bases, with 13 bases spanning the gap. The chain couples TRBV2 to TRBJ1-5, with a possible D match to TRBD1 (6 bases). The sequence derives from a female donor with multiple sclerosis, enrolled in a pregnancy study. The source material was CD8+ T cells from peripheral blood mononuclear cells, sampled after pregnancy. The CDR3 loop is CASSAWTDNQPQHF. Here the CDR3 DNA reads TGTGCCAGCAGCGCGTGGACAGATAATCAGCCCCAGCATTTT.